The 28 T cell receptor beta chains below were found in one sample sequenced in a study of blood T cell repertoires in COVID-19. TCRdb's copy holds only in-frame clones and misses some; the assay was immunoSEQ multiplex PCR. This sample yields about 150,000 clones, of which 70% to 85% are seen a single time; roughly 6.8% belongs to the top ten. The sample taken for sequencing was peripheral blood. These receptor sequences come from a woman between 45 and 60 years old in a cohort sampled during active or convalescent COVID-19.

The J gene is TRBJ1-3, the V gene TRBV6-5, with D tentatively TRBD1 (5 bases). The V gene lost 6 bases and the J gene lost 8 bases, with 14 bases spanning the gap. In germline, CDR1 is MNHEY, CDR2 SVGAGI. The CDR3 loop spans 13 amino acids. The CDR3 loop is CASRNSLGDTIYF. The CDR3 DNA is TGTGCCAGCAGGAACAGTTTAGGGGACACCATATATTTT.

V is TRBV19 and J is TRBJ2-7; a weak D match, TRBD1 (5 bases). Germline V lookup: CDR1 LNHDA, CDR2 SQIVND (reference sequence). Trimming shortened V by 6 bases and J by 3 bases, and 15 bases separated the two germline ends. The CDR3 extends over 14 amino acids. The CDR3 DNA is TGTGCCAGTAGCAATCCAGGGCTTGACTACGAGCAGTACTTC. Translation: CASSNPGLDYEQYF.

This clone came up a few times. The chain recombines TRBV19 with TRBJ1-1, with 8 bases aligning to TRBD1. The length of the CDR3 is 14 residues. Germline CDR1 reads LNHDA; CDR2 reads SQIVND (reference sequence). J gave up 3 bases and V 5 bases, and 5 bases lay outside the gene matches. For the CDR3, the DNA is TGTGCCAGTAGTGCCGGACAGGGTTACACTGAAGCTTTCTTT. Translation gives CASSAGQGYTEAFF.

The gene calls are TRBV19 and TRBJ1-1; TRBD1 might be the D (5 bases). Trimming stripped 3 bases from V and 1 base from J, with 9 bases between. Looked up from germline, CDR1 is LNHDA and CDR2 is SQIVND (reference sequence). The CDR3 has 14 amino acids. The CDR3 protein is CASSIGQGNTEAFF. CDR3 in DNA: TGTGCCAGTAGTATTGGCCAGGGGAACACTGAAGCTTTCTTT.

CDR3 amino acids: CASSKGLAVEQYF. The CDR3 DNA reads as TGTGCCAGCAGCAAGGGACTAGCGGTCGAGCAGTACTTC. The chain recombines TRBV7-2 with TRBJ2-7; 11 bases map to TRBD2. The germline gives CDR1 SGHTA, CDR2 FQGNSA. CDR3 length: 13 residues. V shed 5 bases and J 6 bases; nucleotides not matched to a gene: 3.

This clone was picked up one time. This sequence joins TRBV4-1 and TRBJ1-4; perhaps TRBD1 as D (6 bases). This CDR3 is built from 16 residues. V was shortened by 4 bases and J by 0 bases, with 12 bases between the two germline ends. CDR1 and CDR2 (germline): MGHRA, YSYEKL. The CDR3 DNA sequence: TGCGCCAGCAGCCCCTCTGGACAGCCAACTAATGAAAAACTGTTTTTT. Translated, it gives CASSPSGQPTNEKLFF.

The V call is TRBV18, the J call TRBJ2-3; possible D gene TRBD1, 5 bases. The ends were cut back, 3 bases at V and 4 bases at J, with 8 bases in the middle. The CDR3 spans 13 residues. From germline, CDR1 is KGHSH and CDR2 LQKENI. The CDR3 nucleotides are TGTGCCAGCTCACCTGGGGCGGCAGATACGCAGTATTTT. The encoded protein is CASSPGAADTQYF.

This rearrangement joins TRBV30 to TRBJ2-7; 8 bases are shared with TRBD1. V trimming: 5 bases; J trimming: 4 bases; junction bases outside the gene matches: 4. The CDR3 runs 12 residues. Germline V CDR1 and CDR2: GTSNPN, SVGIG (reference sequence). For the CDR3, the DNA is TGTGCCTGGGGGGACAGGCGGTACGAGCAGTACTTC. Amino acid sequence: CAWGDRRYEQYF.

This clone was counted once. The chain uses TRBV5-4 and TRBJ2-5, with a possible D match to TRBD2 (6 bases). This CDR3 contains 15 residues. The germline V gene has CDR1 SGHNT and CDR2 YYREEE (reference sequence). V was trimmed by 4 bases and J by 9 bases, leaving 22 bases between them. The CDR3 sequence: CASSTSRDGGGAQYF. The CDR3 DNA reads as TGTGCCAGCAGCACGTCCCGGGACGGGGGAGGAGCCCAGTACTTC.

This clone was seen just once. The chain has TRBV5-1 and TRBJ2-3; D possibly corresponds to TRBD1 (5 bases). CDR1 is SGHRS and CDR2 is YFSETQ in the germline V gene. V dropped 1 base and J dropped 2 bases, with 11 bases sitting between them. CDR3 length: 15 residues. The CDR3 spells CASSLTQGTTDTQYF. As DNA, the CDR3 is TGCGCCAGCAGCTTGACCCAGGGAACCACAGATACGCAGTATTTT.

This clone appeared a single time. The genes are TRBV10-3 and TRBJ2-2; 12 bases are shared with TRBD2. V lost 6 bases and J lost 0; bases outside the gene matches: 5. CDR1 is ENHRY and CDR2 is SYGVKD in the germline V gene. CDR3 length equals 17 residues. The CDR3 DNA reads TGTGCCATCAGCCGACTAGCGGGGGCCCCGAACACCGGGGAGCTGTTTTTT. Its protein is CAISRLAGAPNTGELFF.

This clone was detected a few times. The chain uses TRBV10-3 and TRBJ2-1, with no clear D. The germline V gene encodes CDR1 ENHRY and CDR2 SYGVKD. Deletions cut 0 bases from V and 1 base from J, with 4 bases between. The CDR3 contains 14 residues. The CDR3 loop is CAISESQSYNEQFF. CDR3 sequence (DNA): TGTGCCATCAGTGAGTCGCAGTCCTACAATGAGCAGTTCTTC.

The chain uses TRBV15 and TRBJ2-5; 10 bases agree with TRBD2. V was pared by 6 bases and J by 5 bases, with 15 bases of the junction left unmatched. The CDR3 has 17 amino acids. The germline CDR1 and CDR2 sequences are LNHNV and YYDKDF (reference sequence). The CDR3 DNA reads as TGTGCCACCAGGAACGTGGGGAGCGGGGGGGCCGAGGAGACCCAGTACTTC. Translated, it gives CATRNVGSGGAEETQYF.

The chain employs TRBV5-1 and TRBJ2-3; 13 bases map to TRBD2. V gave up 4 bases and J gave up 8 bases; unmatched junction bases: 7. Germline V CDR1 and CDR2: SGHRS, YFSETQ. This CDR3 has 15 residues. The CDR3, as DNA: TGCGCCAGCAGCGCCACTAGCGGGGGGGCGGGTACGCAGTATTTT. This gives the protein CASSATSGGAGTQYF.

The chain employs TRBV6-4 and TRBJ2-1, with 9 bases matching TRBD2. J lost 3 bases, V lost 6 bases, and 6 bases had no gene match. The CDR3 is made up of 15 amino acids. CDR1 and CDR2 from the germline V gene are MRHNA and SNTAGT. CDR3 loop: CASSPGTSNYNEQFF. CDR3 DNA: TGTGCCAGCAGCCCCGGGACTAGCAACTACAATGAGCAGTTCTTC.

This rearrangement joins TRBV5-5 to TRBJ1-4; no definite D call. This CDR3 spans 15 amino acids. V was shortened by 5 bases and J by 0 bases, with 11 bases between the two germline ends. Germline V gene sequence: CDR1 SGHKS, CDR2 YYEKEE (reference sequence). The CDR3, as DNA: TGTGCCAGCAGGTTTTCGGTAGCAACTAATGAAAAACTGTTTTTT. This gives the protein CASRFSVATNEKLFF.

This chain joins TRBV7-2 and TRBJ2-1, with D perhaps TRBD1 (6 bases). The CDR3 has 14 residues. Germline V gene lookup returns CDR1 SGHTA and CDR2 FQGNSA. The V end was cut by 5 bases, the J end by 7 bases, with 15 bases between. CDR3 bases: TGTGCCAGCAGCACCCAAGGGGGATTGAATGAGCAGTTCTTC. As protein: CASSTQGGLNEQFF. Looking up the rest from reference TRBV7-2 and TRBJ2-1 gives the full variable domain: GAGVSQSPSNKVTEKGKDVELRCDPISGHTALYWYRQSLGQGLEFLIYFQGNSAPDKSGLPSDRFSAERTGGSVSTLTIQRTQQEDSAVYLCASSTQGGLNEQFFGPGTRLTVL.

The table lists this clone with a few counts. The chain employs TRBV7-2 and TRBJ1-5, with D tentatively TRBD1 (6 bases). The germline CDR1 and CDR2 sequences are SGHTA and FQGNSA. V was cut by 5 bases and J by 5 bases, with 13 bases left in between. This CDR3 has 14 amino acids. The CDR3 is CASSPQGLDQPQHF. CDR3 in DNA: TGTGCCAGCAGCCCCCAGGGGTTGGATCAGCCCCAGCATTTT.

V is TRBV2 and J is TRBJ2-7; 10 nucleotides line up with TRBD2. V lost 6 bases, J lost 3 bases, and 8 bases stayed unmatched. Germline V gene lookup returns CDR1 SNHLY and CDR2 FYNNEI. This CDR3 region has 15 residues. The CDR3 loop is CASRKASGGFYEQYF. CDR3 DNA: TGTGCCAGCAGGAAAGCTAGCGGGGGCTTCTACGAGCAGTACTTC. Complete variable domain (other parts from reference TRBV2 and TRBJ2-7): EPEVTQTPSHQVTQMGQEVILRCVPISNHLYFYWYRQILGQKVEFLVSFYNNEISEKSEIFDDQFSVERPDGSNFTLKIRSTKLEDSAMYFCASRKASGGFYEQYFGPGTRLTVT.

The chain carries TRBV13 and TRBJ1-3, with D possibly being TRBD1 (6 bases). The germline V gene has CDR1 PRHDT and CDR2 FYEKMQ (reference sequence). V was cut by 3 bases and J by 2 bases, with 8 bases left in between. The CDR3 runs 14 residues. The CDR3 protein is CASSFQGPGNTIYF. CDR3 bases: TGTGCCAGCAGCTTCCAGGGGCCTGGAAACACCATATATTTT.

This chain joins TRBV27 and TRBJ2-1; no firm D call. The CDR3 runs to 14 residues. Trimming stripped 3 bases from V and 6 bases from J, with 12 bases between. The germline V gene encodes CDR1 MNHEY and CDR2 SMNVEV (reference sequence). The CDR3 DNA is TGTGCCAGCAGTTTGAGGTGGCTCCTCAATGAGCAGTTCTTC. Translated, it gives CASSLRWLLNEQFF.

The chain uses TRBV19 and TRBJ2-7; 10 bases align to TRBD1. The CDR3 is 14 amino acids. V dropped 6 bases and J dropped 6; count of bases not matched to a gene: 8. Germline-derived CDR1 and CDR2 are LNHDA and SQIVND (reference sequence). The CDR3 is CASSPGQGITEQYF. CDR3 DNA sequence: TGTGCCAGTAGCCCGGGACAGGGGATAACCGAGCAGTACTTC.

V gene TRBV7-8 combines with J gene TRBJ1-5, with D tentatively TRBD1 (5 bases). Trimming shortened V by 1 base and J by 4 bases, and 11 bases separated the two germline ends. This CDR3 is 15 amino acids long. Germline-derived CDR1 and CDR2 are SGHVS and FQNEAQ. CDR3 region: CASSLEVGANQPQHF. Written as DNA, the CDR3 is TGTGCCAGCAGCTTAGAGGTAGGGGCTAATCAGCCCCAGCATTTT.

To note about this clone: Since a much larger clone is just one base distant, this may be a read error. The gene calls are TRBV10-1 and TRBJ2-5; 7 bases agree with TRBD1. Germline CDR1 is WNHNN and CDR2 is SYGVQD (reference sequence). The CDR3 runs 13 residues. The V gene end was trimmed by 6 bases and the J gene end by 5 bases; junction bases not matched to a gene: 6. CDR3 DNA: TGCGCCAGCAGCCCGACAGGGAGCGAGACCCAGTACTTC. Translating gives CASSPTGSETQYF.

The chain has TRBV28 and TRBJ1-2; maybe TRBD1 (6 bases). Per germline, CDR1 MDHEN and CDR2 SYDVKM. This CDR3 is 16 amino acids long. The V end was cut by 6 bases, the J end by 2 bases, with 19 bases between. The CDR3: CASRSTSGQPNYGYTF. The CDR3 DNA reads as TGTGCCAGCAGGTCGACCTCGGGACAACCAAACTATGGCTACACCTTC.

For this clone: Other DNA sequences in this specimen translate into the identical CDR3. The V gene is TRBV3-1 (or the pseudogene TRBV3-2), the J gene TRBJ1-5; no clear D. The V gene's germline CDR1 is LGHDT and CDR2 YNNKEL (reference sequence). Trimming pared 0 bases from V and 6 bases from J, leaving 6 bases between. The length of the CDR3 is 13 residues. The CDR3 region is CASSQDRGQPQHF. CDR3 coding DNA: TGTGCCAGCAGCCAAGATCGAGGTCAGCCCCAGCATTTT.

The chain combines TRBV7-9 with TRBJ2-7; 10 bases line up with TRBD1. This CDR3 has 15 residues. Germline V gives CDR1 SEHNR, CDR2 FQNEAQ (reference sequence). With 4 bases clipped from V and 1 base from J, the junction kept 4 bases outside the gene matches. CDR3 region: CASSSRQGASYEQYF. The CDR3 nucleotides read TGTGCCAGCAGCTCGCGACAGGGGGCGTCCTACGAGCAGTACTTC. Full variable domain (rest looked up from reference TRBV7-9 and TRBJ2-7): DTGVSQNPRHKITKRGQNVTFRCDPISEHNRLYWYRQTLGQGPEFLTYFQNEAQLEKSRLLSDRFSAERPKGSFSTLEIQRTEQGDSAMYLCASSSRQGASYEQYFGPGTRLTVT.

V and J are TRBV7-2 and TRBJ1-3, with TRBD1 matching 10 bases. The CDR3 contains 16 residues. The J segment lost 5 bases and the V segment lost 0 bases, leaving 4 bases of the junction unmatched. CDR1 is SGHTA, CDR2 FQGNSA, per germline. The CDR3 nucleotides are TGTGCCAGCAGCTTAGCCGGGACAGGGGAAAGAAACACCATATATTTT. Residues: CASSLAGTGERNTIYF.